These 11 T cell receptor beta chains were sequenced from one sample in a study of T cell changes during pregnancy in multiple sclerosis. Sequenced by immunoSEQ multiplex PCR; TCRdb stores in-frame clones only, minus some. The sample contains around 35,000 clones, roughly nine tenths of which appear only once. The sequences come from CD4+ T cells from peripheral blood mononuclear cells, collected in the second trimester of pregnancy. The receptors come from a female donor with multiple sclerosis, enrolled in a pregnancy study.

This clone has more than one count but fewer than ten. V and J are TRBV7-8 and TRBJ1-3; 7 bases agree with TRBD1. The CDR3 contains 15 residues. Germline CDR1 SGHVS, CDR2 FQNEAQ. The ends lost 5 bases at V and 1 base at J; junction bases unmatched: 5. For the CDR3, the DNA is TGTGCCAGCAGCCGAAGGACAGGTTCTGGAAACACCATATATTTT. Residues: CASSRRTGSGNTIYF.

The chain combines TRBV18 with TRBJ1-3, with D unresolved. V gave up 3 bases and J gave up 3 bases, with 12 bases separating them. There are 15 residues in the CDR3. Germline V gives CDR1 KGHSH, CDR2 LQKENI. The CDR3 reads CASSPQQDDGNTIYF. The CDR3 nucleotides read TGTGCCAGCTCACCTCAGCAGGATGATGGAAACACCATATATTTT.

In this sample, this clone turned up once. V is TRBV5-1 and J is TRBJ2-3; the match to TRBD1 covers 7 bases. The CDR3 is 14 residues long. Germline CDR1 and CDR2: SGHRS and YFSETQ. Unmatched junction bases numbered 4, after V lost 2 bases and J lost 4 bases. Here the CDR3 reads CASSLQGPPDTQYF. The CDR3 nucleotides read TGCGCCAGCAGCTTACAGGGGCCTCCAGATACGCAGTATTTT.

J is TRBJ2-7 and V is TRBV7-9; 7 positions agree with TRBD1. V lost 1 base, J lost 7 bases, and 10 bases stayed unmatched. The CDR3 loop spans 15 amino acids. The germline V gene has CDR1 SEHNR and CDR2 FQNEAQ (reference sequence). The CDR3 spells CASSLVGTAPMEQYF. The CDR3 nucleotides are TGTGCCAGCAGCTTAGTGGGGACAGCCCCTATGGAGCAGTACTTC.

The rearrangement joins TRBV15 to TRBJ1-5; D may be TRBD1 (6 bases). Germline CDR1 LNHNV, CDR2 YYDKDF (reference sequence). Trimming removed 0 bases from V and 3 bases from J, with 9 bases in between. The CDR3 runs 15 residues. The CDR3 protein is CATSREQGNNQPQHF. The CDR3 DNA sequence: TGTGCCACCAGCAGAGAACAGGGTAACAATCAGCCCCAGCATTTT.

The CDR3 bases are TGCGCCAGCAGCGCGTATGATCTCGGTGAGCAGTTCTTC. As protein: CASSAYDLGEQFF. V is TRBV5-1 and J is TRBJ2-1; D is unresolved. From germline, CDR1 is SGHRS and CDR2 YFSETQ. CDR3 length: 13 residues. V dropped 4 bases and J dropped 9 bases, with 14 bases sitting between them.

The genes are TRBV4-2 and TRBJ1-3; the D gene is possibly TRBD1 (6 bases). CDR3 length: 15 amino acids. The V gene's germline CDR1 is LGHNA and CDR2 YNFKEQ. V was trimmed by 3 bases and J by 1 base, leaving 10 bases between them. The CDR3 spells CASSHNRESGNTIYF. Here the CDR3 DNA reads TGTGCCAGCAGCCACAACAGGGAGTCTGGAAACACCATATATTTT.

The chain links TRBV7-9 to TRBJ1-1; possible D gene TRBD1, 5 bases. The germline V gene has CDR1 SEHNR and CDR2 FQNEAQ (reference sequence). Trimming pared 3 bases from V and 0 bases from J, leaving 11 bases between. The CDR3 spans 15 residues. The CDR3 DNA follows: TGTGCCAGCAGCTTCGGGGGGAGTTTGAACACTGAAGCTTTCTTT. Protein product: CASSFGGSLNTEAFF. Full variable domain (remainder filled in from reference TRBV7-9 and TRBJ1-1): DTGVSQNPRHKITKRGQNVTFRCDPISEHNRLYWYRQTLGQGPEFLTYFQNEAQLEKSRLLSDRFSAERPKGSFSTLEIQRTEQGDSAMYLCASSFGGSLNTEAFFGQGTRLTVV.

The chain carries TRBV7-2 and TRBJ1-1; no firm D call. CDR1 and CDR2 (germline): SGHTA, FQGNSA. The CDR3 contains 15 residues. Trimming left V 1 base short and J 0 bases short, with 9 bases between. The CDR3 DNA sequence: TGTGCCAGCAGCTTAGGAGGCAGCTTGAACACTGAAGCTTTCTTT. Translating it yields CASSLGGSLNTEAFF.

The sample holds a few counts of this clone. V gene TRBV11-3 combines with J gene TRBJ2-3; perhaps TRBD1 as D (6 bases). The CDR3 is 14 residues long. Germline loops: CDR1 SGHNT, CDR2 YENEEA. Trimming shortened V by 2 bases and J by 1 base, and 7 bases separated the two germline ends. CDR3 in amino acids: CASSLRQGTDTQYF. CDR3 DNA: TGTGCCAGCAGCTTAAGACAGGGCACAGATACGCAGTATTTT.

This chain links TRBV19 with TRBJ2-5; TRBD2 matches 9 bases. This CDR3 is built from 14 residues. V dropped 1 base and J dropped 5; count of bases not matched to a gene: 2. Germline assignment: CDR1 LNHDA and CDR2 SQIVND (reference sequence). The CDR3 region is CASSIGGGAETQYF. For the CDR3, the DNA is TGTGCCAGTAGTATAGGCGGGGGGGCCGAGACCCAGTACTTC.